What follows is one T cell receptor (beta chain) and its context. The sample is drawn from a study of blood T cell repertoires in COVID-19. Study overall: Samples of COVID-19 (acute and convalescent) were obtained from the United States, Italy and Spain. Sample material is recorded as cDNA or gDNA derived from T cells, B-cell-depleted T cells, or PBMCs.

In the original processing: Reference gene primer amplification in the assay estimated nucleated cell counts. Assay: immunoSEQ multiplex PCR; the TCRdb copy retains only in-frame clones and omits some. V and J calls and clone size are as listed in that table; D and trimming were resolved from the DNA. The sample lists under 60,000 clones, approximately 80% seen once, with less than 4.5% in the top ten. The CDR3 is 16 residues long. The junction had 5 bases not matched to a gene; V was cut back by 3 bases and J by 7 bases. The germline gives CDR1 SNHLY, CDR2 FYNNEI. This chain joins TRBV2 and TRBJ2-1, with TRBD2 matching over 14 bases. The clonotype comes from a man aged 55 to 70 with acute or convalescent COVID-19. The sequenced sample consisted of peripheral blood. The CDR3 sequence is CASSDPGLAGGNEQFF. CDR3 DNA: TGTGCCAGCAGTGATCCCGGACTAGCGGGGGGTAATGAGCAGTTCTTC.